Following are 27 T cell receptor beta chains from one sample sequenced in a study of blood T cells in healthy people across ages. With a J-beta primer mix and a sample-barcoded 5' primer, a second PCR ran roughly 6 to 11 cycles. From the 5' RACE reads, TCRdb called clonotypes with MiXCR, one entry per CDR3 protein. The table has fewer than 950,000 distinct CDR3 sequences, approximately 35% seen once. Material for sequencing was blood. These receptors originate from a man aged 18 to 29 in good health.

This chain links TRBV5-1 with TRBJ1-3; D gene uncertain. The CDR3 runs 14 residues. V dropped 0 bases and J dropped 0 bases, with 4 bases sitting between them. CDR1 is SGHRS, CDR2 YFSETQ, per germline. CDR3 protein: CASSLEASGNTIYF. In DNA, the CDR3 is TGCGCCAGCAGCTTGGAGGCCTCTGGAAACACCATATATTTT.

The chain employs TRBV30 and TRBJ1-5; D unresolved. CDR1 and CDR2 (germline): GTSNPN, SVGIG (reference sequence). CDR3 length: 15 amino acids. Trimming shortened V by 1 base and J by 0 bases, and 10 bases separated the two germline ends. The CDR3 sequence is CAWSDRRYSNQPQHF. As DNA, the CDR3 is TGTGCCTGGAGTGATCGGCGGTATAGCAATCAGCCCCAGCATTTT.

The V call is TRBV30, the J call TRBJ1-1, with a possible D match to TRBD1 (5 bases). This CDR3 comprises 14 residues. Germline V CDR1 and CDR2: GTSNPN, SVGIG (reference sequence). The V gene lost 3 bases and the J gene lost 1 base, with 12 bases spanning the gap. The CDR3 nucleotides read TGTGCCTGGAGCCCGGGGCAATGGAACACTGAAGCTTTCTTT. Amino acids: CAWSPGQWNTEAFF.

This clonotype has a count of ten or more. The V gene is TRBV29-1, the J gene TRBJ1-5; 11 bases align to TRBD1. After removal of 6 bases from V and 6 bases from J, the junction contained 7 bases not matched to a gene. CDR1 and CDR2 (germline): SQVTM, ANQGSEA. The CDR3 runs to 14 residues. CDR3 amino acids: CSVSSGTGGQPQHF. CDR3 coding DNA: TGCAGCGTGTCTTCCGGGACAGGGGGTCAGCCCCAGCATTTT.

This clonotype was recorded a few times. The V call is TRBV5-1, the J call TRBJ2-1; 9 bases are shared with TRBD2. V dropped 1 base and J dropped 4; count of bases not matched to a gene: 9. Germline V gene data show CDR1 as SGHRS and CDR2 as YFSETQ. This CDR3 is built from 17 residues. CDR3: CASSLSRAGGAYNEQFF. CDR3 bases: TGCGCCAGCAGCTTGAGTCGAGCGGGGGGCGCATACAATGAGCAGTTCTTC.

The chain joins TRBV6-5 to TRBJ1-1; D not certain. With 10 bases removed from V and 1 base from J, the gap between germline ends came to 19 bases. CDR3 length equals 15 residues. CDR1 is MNHEY and CDR2 is SVGAGI in the germline V gene. DNA of the CDR3: TGTGCCACCCGTGGCCTTTTTGGGGAGAACACTGAAGCTTTCTTT. Its protein product is CATRGLFGENTEAFF.

This chain joins TRBV7-9 and TRBJ1-1, with a weak D call TRBD1 (5 bases). Per the germline V gene, CDR1 is SEHNR and CDR2 is FQNEAQ (reference sequence). Trimming left V 4 bases short and J 6 bases short, with 18 bases between. The CDR3 is 15 residues long. The CDR3 region is CASSYIRGENSEAFF. The CDR3 DNA reads as TGTGCCAGCAGCTATATACGGGGCGAAAACTCTGAAGCTTTCTTT.

This clonotype has only a few counts. The chain joins TRBV29-1 to TRBJ2-1, with D maybe TRBD2 (7 bases). Trimming removed 3 bases from V and 4 bases from J, with 13 bases in between. The CDR3 spans 14 residues. Germline-derived CDR1 and CDR2 are SQVTM and ANQGSEA. The chain's CDR3 is CSVDEGGPYNEQFF. The CDR3 bases are TGCAGCGTTGATGAGGGGGGGCCGTACAATGAGCAGTTCTTC.

This clonotype appeared a few times. J is TRBJ2-5 and V is TRBV29-1; 8 nucleotides line up with TRBD2. CDR3 length: 13 residues. Germline trimming cut 2 bases from V and 4 bases from J; bases unmatched to any gene: 3. Germline V gives CDR1 SQVTM, CDR2 ANQGSEA. The CDR3 bases are TGCAGCGTTGAACTAGCGGGCGGAGAGACCCAGTACTTC. Its translation: CSVELAGGETQYF.

This chain uses TRBV7-9 with TRBJ2-5; TRBD1 matches 8 bases. The V gene's germline CDR1 is SEHNR and CDR2 FQNEAQ (reference sequence). This CDR3 has 14 residues. V trimming: 5 bases; J trimming: 11 bases; junction bases outside the gene matches: 13. CDR3 protein: CASSPDRDTWEQYF. DNA for the CDR3: TGTGCCAGCAGCCCGGACAGGGACACGTGGGAGCAGTACTTC. Using reference TRBV7-9 and TRBJ2-5 for the parts outside the CDR3, the full variable domain is DTGVSQNPRHKITKRGQNVTFRCDPISEHNRLYWYRQTLGQGPEFLTYFQNEAQLEKSRLLSDRFSAERPKGSFSTLEIQRTEQGDSAMYLCASSPDRDTWEQYFGPGTRLLVL.

This clonotype showed up many times. V gene TRBV3-1 combines with J gene TRBJ2-7; TRBD1 aligns across 11 bases. J was trimmed by 5 bases and V by 4 bases; bases with no gene match: 4. The CDR3 loop spans 14 amino acids. The germline CDR1 and CDR2 sequences are LGHDT and YNNKEL (reference sequence). The CDR3 protein is CASSPGQGVDEQYF. The CDR3 DNA follows: TGTGCCAGCAGCCCGGGACAGGGGGTGGACGAGCAGTACTTC.

The V call is TRBV28, the J call TRBJ2-1; D might be TRBD2 (5 bases). V shed 3 bases and J shed 8 bases, with 8 bases lying between them. Per the germline V gene, CDR1 is MDHEN and CDR2 is SYDVKM. CDR3 length: 12 amino acids. For the CDR3, the DNA is TGTGCCAGCAGTTTGAGGGTAGATGAGCAGTTCTTC. Protein sequence: CASSLRVDEQFF.

The CDR3 sequence is CASQTSGGISTDTQYF. The CDR3 nucleotides read TGCGCCAGTCAAACTAGCGGGGGGATTAGCACAGATACGCAGTATTTT. The gene calls are TRBV5-1 and TRBJ2-3, with 12 bases that match TRBD2. From germline, CDR1 is SGHRS and CDR2 YFSETQ. There are 16 residues in the CDR3. V lost 8 bases to trimming and J lost 0 bases; unmatched junction nucleotides: 7.

This clonotype was observed a handful of times. This chain links TRBV12-3 or TRBV12-4 with TRBJ2-7; tentatively, D is TRBD2 (5 bases). V lost 3 bases and J 7 bases, leaving 13 bases between the germline ends. This CDR3 region has 13 residues. CDR3 amino acids: CASSFGGFWEQYF. The CDR3 coding sequence is TGTGCCAGCAGTTTCGGCGGGTTTTGGGAGCAGTACTTC.

The chain links TRBV7-9 to TRBJ2-1; D is possibly TRBD1 (6 bases). Trimming removed 1 base at V and 13 bases at J, with 23 bases between. This CDR3 comprises 16 residues. Per germline, CDR1 SEHNR and CDR2 FQNEAQ (reference sequence). The CDR3 loop is CASSLVRTQGGETQFF. The CDR3, as DNA: TGTGCCAGCAGCTTAGTTCGAACACAGGGTGGAGAGACCCAGTTCTTC.

This clonotype has just a few counts. The J gene is TRBJ2-2, the V gene TRBV5-6, with 13 bases fitting TRBD2. Trimming removed 4 bases from V and 6 bases from J; junction bases left unmatched: 6. CDR1 is SGHDT, CDR2 YYEEEE, per germline. The CDR3 contains 16 residues. CDR3 region: CASSPGGLAGPGELFF. The CDR3, as DNA: TGTGCCAGCAGCCCCGGGGGACTAGCGGGGCCCGGGGAGCTGTTTTTT. Looking up the rest from reference TRBV5-6 and TRBJ2-2 gives the full variable domain: DAGVTQSPTHLIKTRGQQVTLRCSPKSGHDTVSWYQQALGQGPQFIFQYYEEEERQRGNFPDRFSGHQFPNYSSELNVNALLLGDSALYLCASSPGGLAGPGELFFGEGSRLTVL.

The V call is TRBV5-6, the J call TRBJ2-7, with D possibly matching TRBD1 (6 bases). The V gene lost 4 bases and the J gene lost 0 bases, with 20 bases spanning the gap. CDR1 SGHDT and CDR2 YYEEEE come from the germline V gene. CDR3 length: 17 residues. The CDR3: CASSLALTGATSYEQYF. CDR3 nucleotide sequence: TGTGCCAGCAGCCTCGCCCTGACAGGCGCGACCTCCTACGAGCAGTACTTC.

The chain employs TRBV20-1 and TRBJ2-5, with 12 bases identical to TRBD2. V shed 6 bases and J 1 base; nucleotides not matched to a gene: 6. The CDR3 runs to 15 residues. Germline V gene data show CDR1 as DFQATT and CDR2 as SNEGSKA (reference sequence). The CDR3 reads CSANGLAGTQETQYF. The CDR3 DNA reads TGCAGTGCAAACGGACTAGCGGGGACCCAAGAGACCCAGTACTTC.

This clonotype occurred a few times. V usage is TRBV6-1 and J usage is TRBJ1-5; TRBD1 matches at 7 bases. There are 14 residues in the CDR3. In germline, CDR1 is MNHNS, CDR2 SASEGT. V lost 6 bases, J lost 5 bases, and 7 bases stayed unmatched. The CDR3 DNA reads as TGTGCCAGCAGCGCTGGACAGGCAGATCAGCCCCAGCATTTT. It translates to CASSAGQADQPQHF.

There are many counts of this clonotype. In DNA, the CDR3 is TGCGCCAGCAGCCACACCCGGGTCTCTAGCACAGATACGCAGTATTTT. It encodes CASSHTRVSSTDTQYF. V gene TRBV4-3 combines with J gene TRBJ2-3, with D uncertain. The CDR3 is 16 amino acids. The germline CDR1 and CDR2 sequences are LGHNA and YSLEER. V was clipped by 3 bases and J by 0 bases, with 13 bases between them.

This clonotype appeared many times. This chain uses TRBV25-1 with TRBJ2-7; either TRBD1 or TRBD2 may supply D (6 bases each). Deletions cut 3 bases from V and 7 bases from J, with 16 bases between. Germline V gene data show CDR1 as MGHDK and CDR2 as SYGVNS. This CDR3 spans 14 amino acids. CDR3 in amino acids: CASSDSGALLEQYF. The CDR3 bases are TGTGCCAGCAGTGATTCGGGGGCCCTTTTGGAGCAGTACTTC.

This clonotype appeared a few times. The CDR3 region has the DNA TGTGCCAGCAGCTTAGACGGGGCAGGAAATCAGCCCCAGCATTTT. Translated: CASSLDGAGNQPQHF. This chain links TRBV11-2 with TRBJ1-5; the D gene is possibly TRBD1 (5 bases). Per germline, CDR1 SGHAT and CDR2 FQNNGV. The CDR3 is 15 amino acids. V shed 0 bases and J shed 4 bases, with 10 bases lying between them. Variable domain in full (rest from reference TRBV11-2 and TRBJ1-5): EAGVAQSPRYKIIEKRQSVAFWCNPISGHATLYWYQQILGQGPKLLIQFQNNGVVDDSQLPKDRFSAERLKGVDSTLKIQPAKLEDSAVYLCASSLDGAGNQPQHFGDGTRLSIL.

This clonotype came up once. V is TRBV7-9 and J is TRBJ2-4, with D possibly TRBD1 on 6 matching bases. The J call may be faulty, since TRBJ2-7 better matches the DNA end. CDR1 SEHNR and CDR2 FQNEAQ come from the germline V gene (reference sequence). CDR3 length: 17 residues. The CDR3 loop reads CASRPPQGRKTSYEQYF. The DNA for the CDR3 is TGTGCCAGCAGACCACCTCAGGGGCGAAAGACATCCTACGAGCAGTACTTC.

This clonotype showed up just a few times. This chain joins TRBV7-2 and TRBJ2-5; 10 nucleotides align to TRBD2. Trimming removed 2 bases from V and 4 bases from J; junction bases left unmatched: 4. Germline CDR1 and CDR2: SGHTA and FQGNSA. This CDR3 is built from 15 residues. Here the CDR3 DNA reads TGTGCCAGCAGCTTAAGCGGGGGGGCCCTAGAGACCCAGTACTTC. Amino acids: CASSLSGGALETQYF.

This clonotype was detected a few times. The V and J genes are TRBV18 and TRBJ2-1, with TRBD2 matching over 11 bases. The CDR3 consists of 16 residues. V was clipped by 3 bases and J by 9 bases; unmatched bases: 10. Germline-derived CDR1 and CDR2 are KGHSH and LQKENI. The CDR3 DNA follows: TGTGCCAGCTCACCGGAAACCGGGACTAGCGGCAGTGAGCAGTTCTTC. Amino acids: CASSPETGTSGSEQFF.

In this sample, this clonotype turned up many times. The rearrangement uses TRBV7-8 and TRBJ2-1, with TRBD2 as a possible D gene (6 bases). Germline V gene data show CDR1 as SGHVS and CDR2 as FQNEAQ. Trimming stripped 1 base from V and 7 bases from J, with 14 bases between. The CDR3 has 15 amino acids. The CDR3 nucleotides are TGTGCCAGCAGCTTAGTGTCGGGACTCCCTAATGAGCAGTTCTTC. This sequence encodes CASSLVSGLPNEQFF.

The V call is TRBV20-1, the J call TRBJ1-2; 7 bases map to TRBD1. CDR1 is DFQATT, CDR2 SNEGSKA, per germline (reference sequence). V shed 6 bases and J 4 bases; nucleotides not matched to a gene: 8. The CDR3 has 13 residues. CDR3 coding DNA: TGCAGTGCGGCAGGGGGGATCCTCTATGGCTACACCTTC. Translating it yields CSAAGGILYGYTF.